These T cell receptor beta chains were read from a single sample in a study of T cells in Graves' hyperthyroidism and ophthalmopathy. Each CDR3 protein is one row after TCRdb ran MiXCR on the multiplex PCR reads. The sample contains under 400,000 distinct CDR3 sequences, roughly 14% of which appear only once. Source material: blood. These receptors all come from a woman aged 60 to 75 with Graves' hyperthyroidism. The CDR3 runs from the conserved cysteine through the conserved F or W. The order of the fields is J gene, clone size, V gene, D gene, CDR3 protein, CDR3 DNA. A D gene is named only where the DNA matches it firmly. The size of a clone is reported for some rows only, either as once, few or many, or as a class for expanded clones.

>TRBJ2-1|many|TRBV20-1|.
CSAAWLHEQFF
TGCAGTGCCGCCTGGCTCCATGAGCAGTTCTTC
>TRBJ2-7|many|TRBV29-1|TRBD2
CSVLPGPVGGEQYF
TGCAGCGTGCTTCCAGGGCCAGTGGGGGGGGAGCAGTACTTC
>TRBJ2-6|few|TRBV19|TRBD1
CASSSPGTGPGANVLTF
TGTGCCAGTAGTTCACCCGGGACAGGGCCTGGGGCCAACGTCCTGACTTTC
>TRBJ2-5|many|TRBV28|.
CASSLLLSPGHLQETQYF
TGTGCCAGCAGTTTACTCCTTTCACCGGGACACCTACAAGAGACCCAGTACTTC
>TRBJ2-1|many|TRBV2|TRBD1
CASLTGATLNEQFF
TGTGCCAGCCTGACAGGGGCTACCCTCAATGAGCAGTTCTTC
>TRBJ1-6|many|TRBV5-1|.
CASSLTGTFNSPLHF
TGCGCCAGCAGCTTGACCGGGACCTTTAATTCACCCCTCCACTTT
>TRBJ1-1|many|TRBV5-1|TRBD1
CASSQGQENTEAFF
TGCGCCAGCAGCCAGGGACAGGAGAACACTGAAGCTTTCTTT
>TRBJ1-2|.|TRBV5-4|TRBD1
CASSTTDRVEYGYTF
TGTGCCAGCAGCACCACGGACAGGGTAGAATATGGCTACACCTTC
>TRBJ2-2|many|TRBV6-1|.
CASSFTGELFF
TGTGCCAGCAGCTTCACCGGGGAGCTGTTTTTT
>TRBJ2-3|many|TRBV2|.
CASVRGGRGDTQYF
TGTGCCAGCGTAAGGGGGGGAAGGGGAGATACGCAGTATTTT
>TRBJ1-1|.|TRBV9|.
CASSPSGSTEAFF
TGTGCCAGCAGCCCGTCGGGTAGCACTGAAGCTTTCTTT
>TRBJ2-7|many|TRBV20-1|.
CSAREGWGVSYEQYF
TGCAGTGCTAGAGAAGGTTGGGGGGTTTCCTACGAGCAGTACTTC
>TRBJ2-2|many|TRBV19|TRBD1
CASSIDPGQAKNTGELFF
TGTGCCAGTAGTATAGATCCCGGACAGGCGAAGAACACCGGGGAGCTGTTTTTT
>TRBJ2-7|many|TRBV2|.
CASNRGGLNSGSEQYF
TGTGCCAGCAACAGGGGGGGACTAAATTCGGGTAGCGAGCAGTACTTC
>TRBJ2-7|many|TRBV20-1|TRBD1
CSARVPDRGGYEQYF
TGCAGTGCTAGAGTTCCCGACAGGGGGGGCTACGAGCAGTACTTC
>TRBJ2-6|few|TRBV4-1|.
CASSQDLRRSGANVLTF
TGCGCCAGCAGCCAAGATCTACGTAGATCTGGGGCCAACGTCCTGACTTTC
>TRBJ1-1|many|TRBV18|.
CASSRGGGTEAFF
TGTGCCAGCTCACGTGGGGGGGGGACTGAAGCTTTCTTT
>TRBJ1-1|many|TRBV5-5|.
CASSWRGTEAFF
TGTGCCAGCAGCTGGAGGGGCACTGAAGCTTTCTTT
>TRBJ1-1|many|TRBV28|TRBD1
CASSFQPGGTEAFF
TGTGCCAGCAGTTTTCAGCCAGGGGGCACTGAAGCTTTCTTT